Following are 21 T cell receptor beta chains from one sample sequenced in a study of OX40 agonist ivuxolimab in advanced cancers. TCRdb's table, derived via immunoSEQ multiplex PCR, lists solely in-frame clones and lacks some. The sample carries tens of thousands of clones, 85% to 95% recorded once. The specimen comprised CD4+ or CD8+ T cells sorted from blood, sampled in a trial of the OX40 agonist ivuxolimab. The source of these receptors is an adult with an advanced solid tumor such as melanoma, head and neck, liver or kidney cancer.

This sequence joins TRBV5-1 and TRBJ1-2; D uncertain. Germline V CDR1 and CDR2: SGHRS, YFSETQ. This CDR3 has 13 amino acids. V shed 1 base and J shed 8 bases, with 12 bases lying between them. The CDR3, as DNA: TGCGCCAGCAGCTTGAGGATGGACGCCGGCTACACCTTC. It codes for CASSLRMDAGYTF.

This clone was seen a handful of times. The chain is built from TRBV5-5 and TRBJ2-7, with 8 bases lining up with TRBD1. Germline V gene data show CDR1 as SGHKS and CDR2 as YYEKEE (reference sequence). The CDR3 runs to 15 residues. The V and J ends lost 2 bases and 3 bases, in that order; junction bases with no gene match: 7. The CDR3 is CASSFAPGGYYEQYF. In nucleotides, the CDR3 is TGTGCCAGCAGCTTCGCCCCAGGGGGCTACTACGAGCAGTACTTC.

CDR3 bases: TGTGCCAGCAGTGCCCGGACTAGCGGACAAGAGACCCAGTACTTC. Its translation is CASSARTSGQETQYF. The chain combines TRBV27 with TRBJ2-5; 10 bases fit TRBD2. Germline CDR1 reads MNHEY; CDR2 reads SMNVEV (reference sequence). Losses at the gene ends were 5 bases for V and 2 bases for J; bases not matched to a gene: 5. The CDR3 has 15 residues.

The chain carries TRBV7-2 and TRBJ2-7; 7 bases are a match to TRBD2. The junction had 11 bases not matched to a gene; V was cut back by 5 bases and J by 4 bases. Germline loops: CDR1 SGHTA, CDR2 FQGNSA. The CDR3 runs 15 residues. For the CDR3, the DNA is TGTGCCAGCAGCCTCCACGGAGGGAGGGGTTACGAGCAGTACTTC. Translating it yields CASSLHGGRGYEQYF.

This rearrangement joins TRBV7-6 to TRBJ1-5; D gene ambiguous. V was trimmed by 3 bases and J by 1 base, leaving 7 bases between them. Germline CDR1 reads SGHVS; CDR2 reads FNYEAQ. The CDR3 sequence is 14 residues long. In DNA form, the CDR3 reads TGTGCCAGCAGCTTCGGGGTGAGCAATCAGCCCCAGCATTTT. This gives the protein CASSFGVSNQPQHF.

The chain combines TRBV5-1 with TRBJ2-7, with unresolved D. The V gene lost 0 bases and the J gene lost 0 bases, with 7 bases spanning the gap. The V gene's germline CDR1 is SGHRS and CDR2 YFSETQ. The CDR3 sequence is 14 residues long. The CDR3 reads CASSLDKSSYEQYF. For the CDR3, the DNA is TGCGCCAGCAGCTTGGACAAGAGCTCCTACGAGCAGTACTTC.

V usage is TRBV28 and J usage is TRBJ1-2, with 7 bases identical to TRBD1. The germline gives CDR1 MDHEN, CDR2 SYDVKM. Trimming cost V 6 bases and J 4 bases; bases outside gene matches: 8. CDR3 length: 14 residues. The CDR3 loop is CASRSGTASYGYTF. DNA of the CDR3: TGTGCCAGCAGATCCGGGACAGCCTCCTATGGCTACACCTTC.

The rearrangement joins TRBV30 to TRBJ2-5, with 8 bases matching TRBD2. This CDR3 comprises 14 residues. V lost 3 bases to trimming and J lost 7 bases; unmatched junction nucleotides: 10. Germline lookup yields CDR1 GTSNPN and CDR2 SVGIG (reference sequence). In nucleotides, the CDR3 is TGTGCCTGGAGGAACCCGGGGGGGCCAGGGACCCAGTACTTC. Translation: CAWRNPGGPGTQYF.

This chain joins TRBV11-3 and TRBJ2-3; D remains unclear. Germline CDR1 SGHNT, CDR2 YENEEA. V lost 0 bases and J 0 bases, leaving 4 bases between the germline ends. The CDR3 totals 14 residues. The CDR3 loop reads CASSLDGSTDTQYF. The CDR3 DNA follows: TGTGCCAGCAGCTTAGATGGTAGCACAGATACGCAGTATTTT.

The chain employs TRBV6-5 and TRBJ2-7; tentatively, D is TRBD2 (5 bases). Germline V gene data show CDR1 as MNHEY and CDR2 as SVGAGI. The CDR3 extends over 15 amino acids. The ends were cut back, 0 bases at V and 0 bases at J, with 9 bases in the middle. The CDR3 is CASSYSSAFSYEQYF. For the CDR3, the DNA is TGTGCCAGCAGTTACTCTAGCGCGTTCTCCTACGAGCAGTACTTC.

This clone was recorded once. The chain uses TRBV5-6 and TRBJ2-1; 11 bases are a match to TRBD1. Germline V CDR1 and CDR2: SGHDT, YYEEEE. J gave up 7 bases and V 4 bases, and 7 bases lay outside the gene matches. This CDR3 comprises 15 residues. The CDR3 sequence: CASSLLDRGPNEQFF. DNA for the CDR3: TGTGCCAGCAGCCTCTTGGACAGGGGGCCGAATGAGCAGTTCTTC.

This chain joins TRBV4-1 and TRBJ2-7; perhaps D is TRBD1 or TRBD2 (6 bases each). The germline V and J ends were trimmed by 3 bases and 5 bases, with 17 bases remaining between them. The CDR3 sequence is 15 residues long. Looked up from germline, CDR1 is MGHRA and CDR2 is YSYEKL. The CDR3 spells CASSHPDRGAHEQYF. The CDR3 DNA is TGCGCCAGCAGCCACCCAGATAGGGGGGCACACGAGCAGTACTTC.

The genes are TRBV28 and TRBJ2-7, with a possible D match to TRBD2 (5 bases). Germline V CDR1 and CDR2: MDHEN, SYDVKM. This CDR3 has 13 residues. The germline V and J ends were trimmed by 3 bases and 0 bases, with 6 bases remaining between them. CDR3 in DNA: TGTGCCAGCAGTTTGAGGGACTCCTACGAGCAGTACTTC. It specifies CASSLRDSYEQYF.

The J gene is TRBJ2-1, the V gene TRBV29-1, with D perhaps TRBD1 (5 bases). Germline assignment: CDR1 SQVTM and CDR2 ANQGSEA. Trimming shortened V by 7 bases and J by 2 bases, and 12 bases separated the two germline ends. This CDR3 is built from 13 residues. CDR3 in amino acids: CSGSRGTYNEQFF. As DNA, the CDR3 is TGCAGCGGTTCAAGGGGAACCTACAATGAGCAGTTCTTC.

CDR3 DNA sequence: TGTGCCAGCAGAGAAACCGGGACTAGCTACAATGAGCAGTTCTTC. Its protein product is CASRETGTSYNEQFF. The rearrangement links TRBV7-2 to TRBJ2-1; 8 bases align to TRBD2. In germline, CDR1 is SGHTA, CDR2 FQGNSA. With 6 bases clipped from V and 3 bases from J, the junction kept 7 bases outside the gene matches. This CDR3 contains 15 residues.

V and J are TRBV4-2 and TRBJ2-2; 7 nucleotides align to TRBD2. V lost 5 bases to trimming and J lost 6 bases; unmatched junction nucleotides: 6. The CDR3 sequence is 14 residues long. CDR1 is LGHNA and CDR2 is YNFKEQ in the germline V gene. CDR3 protein: CASSSPGLPGELFF. Here the CDR3 DNA reads TGTGCCAGCAGCTCACCGGGACTACCCGGGGAGCTGTTTTTT.

This chain joins TRBV15 and TRBJ2-6, with 9 bases matching TRBD1. The germline V gene has CDR1 LNHNV and CDR2 YYDKDF (reference sequence). The V gene end was trimmed by 3 bases and the J gene end by 4 bases; junction bases not matched to a gene: 7. The CDR3 runs to 17 residues. The chain's CDR3 is CATSRAGTGTGANVLTF. The CDR3 coding sequence is TGTGCCACCAGCAGGGCCGGGACAGGGACCGGGGCCAACGTCCTGACTTTC.

J is TRBJ2-7 and V is TRBV18, with a weak D call TRBD2 (5 bases). The CDR3 contains 14 residues. The germline V gene has CDR1 KGHSH and CDR2 LQKENI. V lost 2 bases to trimming and J lost 6 bases, with 14 bases between them. CDR3 bases: TGTGCCAGCTCACCAAACTCCGCGGACTCCGAGCAGTACTTC. Amino acid sequence: CASSPNSADSEQYF.

This chain joins TRBV2 and TRBJ1-5; D not certain. V was shortened by 4 bases and J by 2 bases, with 12 bases between the two germline ends. From germline, CDR1 is SNHLY and CDR2 FYNNEI. The CDR3 has 15 residues. The CDR3 loop reads CASSVGSPGNQPQHF. CDR3 nucleotides: TGTGCCAGCAGTGTGGGGTCGCCGGGCAATCAGCCCCAGCATTTT.

This chain's CDR3 is CASSLSAQETQYF. The CDR3 nucleotides read TGCGCCAGCAGCTTGAGCGCCCAAGAGACCCAGTACTTC. This chain joins TRBV5-1 and TRBJ2-5; D is ambiguous. The germline gives CDR1 SGHRS, CDR2 YFSETQ. With 1 base removed from V and 1 base from J, the gap between germline ends came to 5 bases. The CDR3 extends over 13 amino acids.

The chain employs TRBV5-1 and TRBJ2-5; 10 bases match TRBD2. Germline V lookup: CDR1 SGHRS, CDR2 YFSETQ. The CDR3 totals 17 residues. V was pared by 0 bases and J by 2 bases, with 7 bases of the junction left unmatched. The CDR3 reads CASSLVLAGALQETQYF. CDR3 coding DNA: TGCGCCAGCAGCTTGGTGCTAGCGGGAGCCCTACAAGAGACCCAGTACTTC.